Shown below are 12 T cell receptor beta chains from a single sample sequenced in a study of blood T cell repertoires in COVID-19. TCRdb's table, derived via immunoSEQ multiplex PCR, lists solely in-frame clones and lacks some. The data contain 95,000 to 150,000 clones, 85% to 90% of them seen just once; the ten biggest clones take up less than 2%. Sample: peripheral blood. These TCRs come from a human donor in a cohort sampled during active COVID-19.

The rearrangement joins TRBV7-2 to TRBJ2-3; 8 bases fit TRBD2. With V trimmed by 1 base and J by 0 bases, 9 bases remained unmatched. CDR3 length: 18 amino acids. CDR1 and CDR2 (germline): SGHTA, FQGNSA. CDR3 nucleotide sequence: TGTGCCAGCAGCTTAGGACTAGCGCTTATCTCTAGCACAGATACGCAGTATTTT. This encodes CASSLGLALISSTDTQYF.

The chain has TRBV2 and TRBJ1-6; D remains unclear. The germline V gene encodes CDR1 SNHLY and CDR2 FYNNEI. V lost 2 bases and J 9 bases, leaving 20 bases between the germline ends. CDR3 length: 17 residues. CDR3 coding DNA: TGTGCCAGCAGTGAACTAAGGGCCCTCTCAAGCGGTTCACCCCTCCACTTT. This gives the protein CASSELRALSSGSPLHF.

The genes are TRBV4-2 and TRBJ2-1; perhaps TRBD2 as D (5 bases). CDR1 LGHNA and CDR2 YNFKEQ come from the germline V gene. This CDR3 has 15 amino acids. The V end lost 0 bases, the J end lost 7 bases, and 13 bases lay between the germline ends. The CDR3 protein is CASSQDQRAVNEQFF. As DNA, the CDR3 is TGTGCCAGCAGCCAAGATCAGAGGGCCGTTAATGAGCAGTTCTTC.

The V gene is TRBV7-9, the J gene TRBJ1-3; D is perhaps TRBD1 (5 bases). This CDR3 spans 15 amino acids. V lost 0 bases, J lost 0 bases, and 6 bases lay in between. Germline V gene data show CDR1 as SEHNR and CDR2 as FQNEAQ (reference sequence). This CDR3 is CASSLARASGNTIYF. The CDR3 nucleotides read TGTGCCAGCAGCTTAGCCAGGGCCTCTGGAAACACCATATATTTT.

This clone was observed a handful of times. This chain uses TRBV6-6 with TRBJ1-2; D unclear. Germline V lookup: CDR1 MNHNY, CDR2 SVGAGI (reference sequence). V lost 4 bases and J lost 10, with 7 bases in between. The CDR3 has 10 amino acids. The chain's CDR3 is CASSSPDYTF. CDR3 sequence (DNA): TGTGCCAGCAGTTCTCCAGACTACACCTTC.

The chain uses TRBV11-2 and TRBJ2-7, with no clear D. Trimming took off 4 bases at V and 4 bases at J, with 8 bases between the two ends. Germline CDR1 SGHAT, CDR2 FQNNGV. The CDR3 is 12 residues long. Here the CDR3 reads CASSYLRYEQYF. The CDR3 nucleotides are TGTGCCAGCAGCTATCTACGTTACGAGCAGTACTTC. The whole variable domain, filled in from reference TRBV11-2 and TRBJ2-7, reads EAGVAQSPRYKIIEKRQSVAFWCNPISGHATLYWYQQILGQGPKLLIQFQNNGVVDDSQLPKDRFSAERLKGVDSTLKIQPAKLEDSAVYLCASSYLRYEQYFGPGTRLTVT.

V and J are TRBV5-4 and TRBJ2-1; 7 positions match TRBD2. The V gene's germline CDR1 is SGHNT and CDR2 YYREEE (reference sequence). J gave up 2 bases and V 4 bases, and 3 bases lay outside the gene matches. This CDR3 has 14 amino acids. The chain's CDR3 is CASSPGTTYNEQFF. CDR3 coding DNA: TGTGCCAGCAGCCCCGGGACTACCTACAATGAGCAGTTCTTC.

The CDR3 sequence is CASSLYPSVGRGFTDTQYF. CDR3 coding DNA: TGTGCCAGCAGCTTATACCCAAGCGTTGGGCGGGGGTTCACAGATACGCAGTATTTT. The chain joins TRBV13 to TRBJ2-3; 7 bases are a match to TRBD2. CDR1 and CDR2 (germline): PRHDT, FYEKMQ (reference sequence). After removal of 2 bases from V and 2 bases from J, the junction contained 16 bases not matched to a gene. This CDR3 is 19 amino acids long.

This clone was counted only a few times. This chain joins TRBV7-9 and TRBJ1-3; D may be TRBD1 (5 bases). The V end lost 2 bases, the J end lost 4 bases, and 6 bases lay between the germline ends. The CDR3 loop spans 13 amino acids. CDR1 and CDR2 from the germline V gene are SEHNR and FQNEAQ (reference sequence). This CDR3 reads CASSLRGGNTIYF. In DNA form, the CDR3 reads TGTGCCAGCAGCTTACGGGGGGGAAACACCATATATTTT.

The rearrangement links TRBV18 to TRBJ1-1, with D possibly matching TRBD1 (6 bases). Germline CDR1 reads KGHSH; CDR2 reads LQKENI. The length of the CDR3 is 14 residues. Trimming removed 4 bases at V and 7 bases at J, with 16 bases between. For the CDR3, the DNA is TGTGCCAGCTCACTAAACGGGGGGGGCAGTGAAGCTTTCTTT. Translated, it gives CASSLNGGGSEAFF.

The chain is built from TRBV19 and TRBJ1-2; TRBD1 matches at 10 bases. Germline V gene sequence: CDR1 LNHDA, CDR2 SQIVND (reference sequence). V was clipped by 8 bases and J by 5 bases; unmatched bases: 8. This CDR3 comprises 14 residues. CDR3 loop: CASGRGQGGYGYTF. The CDR3 nucleotides read TGTGCCAGTGGAAGAGGACAGGGGGGATATGGCTACACCTTC.

This chain uses TRBV6-6 with TRBJ2-7; a weak D match, TRBD2 (6 bases). The V end lost 2 bases, the J end lost 0 bases, and 8 bases lay between the germline ends. CDR3 length: 14 amino acids. Germline V gene data show CDR1 as MNHNY and CDR2 as SVGAGI (reference sequence). The CDR3 is CASSYGGVSYEQYF. The CDR3, as DNA: TGTGCCAGCAGTTACGGAGGGGTCTCCTACGAGCAGTACTTC.